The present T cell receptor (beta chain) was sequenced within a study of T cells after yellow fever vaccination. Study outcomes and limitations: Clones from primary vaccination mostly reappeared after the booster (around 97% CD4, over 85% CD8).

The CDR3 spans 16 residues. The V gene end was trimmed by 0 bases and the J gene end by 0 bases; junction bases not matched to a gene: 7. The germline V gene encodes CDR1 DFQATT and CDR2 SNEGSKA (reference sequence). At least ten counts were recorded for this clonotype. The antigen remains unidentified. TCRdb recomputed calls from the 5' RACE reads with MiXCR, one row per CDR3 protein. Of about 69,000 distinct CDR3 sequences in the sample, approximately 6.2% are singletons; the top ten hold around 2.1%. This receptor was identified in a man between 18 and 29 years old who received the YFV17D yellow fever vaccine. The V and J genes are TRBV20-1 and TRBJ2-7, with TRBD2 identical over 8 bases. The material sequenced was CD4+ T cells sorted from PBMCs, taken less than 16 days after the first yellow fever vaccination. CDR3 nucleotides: TGCAGTGCTAGAGATCTCAAAGCGGGGGTCTCCTACGAGCAGTACTTC. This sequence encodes CSARDLKAGVSYEQYF.